Sequencing of this T cell receptor beta chain was carried out in a study of shared clonotypes between healthy human individuals. Regarding the study as a whole: Non-shared clonotypes showed lower generation probabilities than clonotypes common to all four donors.

The germline gives CDR1 SGHNT, CDR2 YYREEE (reference sequence). This CDR3 has 12 amino acids. The V end lost 6 bases, the J end lost 2 bases, and 6 bases lay between the germline ends. Concerning this clone itself: Its antigen is unknown.

Profiled with immunoSEQ multiplex PCR; TCRdb holds only in-frame clones, not every one. The sample includes some 2 million clones, over 85% seen only once; the top ten take 0.1% to 0.15%. A CD45RA-negative memory subset and a CD45RA+ naive subset were separated from the CD4+ cells. This TCR came from a man aged 18 to 29 in good health. Sequencing was performed on naive CD4+ T cells sorted from blood. Subset here: CD45RA+ positively selected. The chain couples TRBV5-4 to TRBJ1-3; D gene ambiguous. DNA of the CDR3: TGTGCCAGCACCTCCCCTGGAAACACCATATATTTT. Translation gives CASTSPGNTIYF.